Shown below are 11 T cell receptor beta chains from a single sample sequenced in a study of cytomegalovirus exposure and HLA in healthy donors. The PCR used 60 Vbeta and 13 Jbeta primers. Assay: immunoSEQ multiplex PCR; the TCRdb copy retains only in-frame clones and omits some. The table has 150,000 to 200,000 clones, roughly four fifths seen once. The specimen sequenced was PBMCs. All receptors derive from a man between 18 and 29 years old in good health and CMV-seronegative.

V and J are TRBV4-3 and TRBJ1-2, with D perhaps TRBD1 (6 bases). This CDR3 has 13 amino acids. Looked up from germline, CDR1 is LGHNA and CDR2 is YSLEER. V lost 3 bases to trimming and J lost 6 bases, with 11 bases between them. Here the CDR3 DNA reads TGCGCCAGCAGCCAGCAGTCAGGGGATGGCTACACCTTC. It encodes CASSQQSGDGYTF.

This chain joins TRBV4-3 and TRBJ2-5; perhaps TRBD2 as D (5 bases). V shed 0 bases and J shed 5 bases, with 7 bases lying between them. The CDR3 contains 13 residues. The germline V gene has CDR1 LGHNA and CDR2 YSLEER. This chain's CDR3 is CASSQDVAETQYF. CDR3 sequence (DNA): TGCGCCAGCAGCCAAGATGTAGCGGAGACCCAGTACTTC.

The chain joins TRBV6-5 to TRBJ2-7; a possible D gene is TRBD1 (6 bases). V was shortened by 4 bases and J by 2 bases, with 15 bases between the two germline ends. Germline V gene data show CDR1 as MNHEY and CDR2 as SVGAGI. The CDR3 loop spans 15 amino acids. CDR3 loop: CASSFDLQGAYEQYF. CDR3 nucleotide sequence: TGTGCCAGCAGTTTTGACCTACAGGGCGCCTACGAGCAGTACTTC.

Note on this clone: Other DNA sequences in the same sample also yield this CDR3. This chain connects TRBV9 to TRBJ1-3; D may be TRBD1 (5 bases). CDR1 is SGDLS and CDR2 is YYNGEE in the germline V gene. Between the trimmed V and J ends, which lost 1 base and 4 bases, there was a span of 9 bases. The CDR3 has 14 amino acids. The CDR3 sequence: CASSVQGSGNTIYF. The CDR3 nucleotides read TGTGCCAGCAGCGTACAGGGATCCGGAAACACCATATATTTT.

About this clone itself: One end of the junction is discordant with germline, which a read error may explain. The genes are TRBV28 and TRBJ2-4, with TRBD2 identical over 8 bases. From germline, CDR1 is MDHEN and CDR2 SYDVKM. This CDR3 region has 16 residues. CDR3 protein: CAGSPGGEGAKNIQYF. The CDR3 DNA is TGTGCCGGCAGCCCGGGGGGGGAGGGGGCCAAAAACATTCAGTACTTC. The full variable domain, its missing parts supplied by reference TRBV28 and TRBJ2-4, is DVKVTQSSRYLVKRTGEKVFLECVQDMDHENMFWYRQDPGLGLRLIYFSYDVKMKEKGDIPEGYSVSREKKERFSLILESASTNQTSMYLCAGSPGGEGAKNIQYFGAGTRLSVL.

This clone has just one count. The CDR3, as DNA: TGTGCCAGCAGTAGCGGGAGCTGGGGCACAGATACGCAGTATTTT. This encodes CASSSGSWGTDTQYF. The J gene is TRBJ2-3, the V gene TRBV6-5, with 8 bases aligning to TRBD2. This CDR3 has 15 amino acids. V lost 5 bases and J lost 1; bases outside the gene matches: 5. Germline V gene sequence: CDR1 MNHEY, CDR2 SVGAGI.

V gene TRBV5-8 combines with J gene TRBJ1-5; 9 bases line up with TRBD1. Unmatched junction bases numbered 3, after V lost 4 bases and J lost 4 bases. CDR3 length: 14 residues. The germline V gene has CDR1 SGHTS and CDR2 YDEGEE. CDR3 DNA sequence: TGTGCCAGCAGCCCAGGACAGGGGAATCAGCCCCAGCATTTT. Residues: CASSPGQGNQPQHF.

The chain links TRBV6-4 to TRBJ2-2; TRBD2 matches at 10 bases. Trimming removed 6 bases from V and 0 bases from J; junction bases left unmatched: 16. The CDR3 has 20 amino acids. CDR1 MRHNA and CDR2 SNTAGT come from the germline V gene. CDR3 DNA sequence: TGTGCCAGCAGGGCCCGATTTGGGACTAGCGTGTGTCCGAACACCGGGGAGCTGTTTTTT. It yields the protein CASRARFGTSVCPNTGELFF.

The CDR3 coding sequence is TGCAGCGTTGAAAAACAGGGGGCCCACACTGAAGCTTTCTTT. Amino acids: CSVEKQGAHTEAFF. The rearrangement uses TRBV29-1 and TRBJ1-1, with TRBD1 matching over 9 bases. Trimming took 2 bases from V and 3 from J; bases not matched to a gene: 4. CDR3 size: 14 residues. Germline-derived CDR1 and CDR2 are SQVTM and ANQGSEA. Variable domain in full (rest from reference TRBV29-1 and TRBJ1-1): SAVISQKPSRDICQRGTSLTIQCQVDSQVTMMFWYRQQPGQSLTLIATANQGSEATYESGFVIDKFPISRPNLTFSTLTVSNMSPEDSSIYLCSVEKQGAHTEAFFGQGTRLTVV.

The chain joins TRBV28 to TRBJ1-1; D is perhaps TRBD1 (5 bases). CDR3 size: 15 residues. The V gene's germline CDR1 is MDHEN and CDR2 SYDVKM. V lost 10 bases, J lost 4 bases, and 22 bases lay in between. The CDR3 protein is CATNSLFRGGTEAFF. For the CDR3, the DNA is TGTGCCACCAACAGTTTATTTCGGGGGGGCACTGAAGCTTTCTTT. The whole variable domain, remainder taken from reference TRBV28 and TRBJ1-1, is DVKVTQSSRYLVKRTGEKVFLECVQDMDHENMFWYRQDPGLGLRLIYFSYDVKMKEKGDIPEGYSVSREKKERFSLILESASTNQTSMYLCATNSLFRGGTEAFFGQGTRLTVV.

The sample holds a few counts of this clone. This chain links TRBV6-6 with TRBJ1-2, with 8 bases that match TRBD1. The trim removed 6 bases at V and 2 bases at J, leaving 2 bases unmatched. The CDR3 length is 13 residues. Looked up from germline, CDR1 is MNHNY and CDR2 is SVGAGI (reference sequence). This chain's CDR3 is CASSGQGNYGYTF. CDR3 DNA: TGTGCCAGCAGCGGACAGGGAAACTATGGCTACACCTTC.